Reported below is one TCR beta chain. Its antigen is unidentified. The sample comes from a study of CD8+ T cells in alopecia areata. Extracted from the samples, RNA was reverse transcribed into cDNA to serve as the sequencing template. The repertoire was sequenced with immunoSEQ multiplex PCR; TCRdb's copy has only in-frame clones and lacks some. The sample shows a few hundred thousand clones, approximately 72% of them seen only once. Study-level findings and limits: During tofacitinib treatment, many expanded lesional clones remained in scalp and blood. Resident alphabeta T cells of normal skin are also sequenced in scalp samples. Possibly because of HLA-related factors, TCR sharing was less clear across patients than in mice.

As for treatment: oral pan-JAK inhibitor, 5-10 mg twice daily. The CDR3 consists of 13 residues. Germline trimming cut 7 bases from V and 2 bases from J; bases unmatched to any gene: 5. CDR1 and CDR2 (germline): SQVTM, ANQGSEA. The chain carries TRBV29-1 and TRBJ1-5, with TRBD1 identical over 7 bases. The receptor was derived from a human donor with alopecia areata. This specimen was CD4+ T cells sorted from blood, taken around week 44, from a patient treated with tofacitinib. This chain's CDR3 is CSARQGGNQPQHF. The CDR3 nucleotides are TGCAGCGCCCGACAGGGCGGCAATCAGCCCCAGCATTTT.